One sample yielded the 24 T cell receptor beta chains listed below, sequenced in a study of blood T cell repertoires in COVID-19. Sequencing used immunoSEQ multiplex PCR; TCRdb keeps in-frame clones, though not all of them. The sample shows fewer than 500,000 clones, roughly 77% of them seen only once. Sequencing was done on a sample of peripheral blood. The source of these receptors is a human donor with acute or convalescent COVID-19. The donor label of this sample is uncertain.

The chain joins TRBV18 to TRBJ1-1; D ambiguous. Germline CDR1 is KGHSH and CDR2 is LQKENI. V was cut by 1 base and J by 1 base, with 7 bases left in between. There are 14 residues in the CDR3. This CDR3 reads CASSPLPQNTEAFF. The CDR3 nucleotides read TGTGCCAGCTCACCACTTCCACAGAACACTGAAGCTTTCTTT.

This chain uses TRBV19 with TRBJ1-5, with TRBD1 matching 7 bases. Losses at the gene ends were 4 bases for V and 4 bases for J; bases not matched to a gene: 4. CDR1 and CDR2 (germline): LNHDA, SQIVND (reference sequence). The CDR3 extends over 14 amino acids. The CDR3 DNA sequence: TGTGCCAGTAGTACACACAGGGGAAATCAGCCCCAGCATTTT. Translation gives CASSTHRGNQPQHF.

This chain uses TRBV2 with TRBJ2-5, with 7 bases fitting TRBD2. J lost 7 bases, V lost 6 bases, and 14 bases had no gene match. The CDR3 is made up of 15 amino acids. Germline CDR1 and CDR2: SNHLY and FYNNEI. The CDR3 nucleotides read TGTGCCAGCAGACTTCGACTAGCTCAATGGGGGACCCAGTACTTC. Protein product: CASRLRLAQWGTQYF.

This chain joins TRBV11-2 and TRBJ2-3; D possibly corresponds to TRBD2 (5 bases). V lost 1 base to trimming and J lost 6 bases, with 5 bases between them. The CDR3 runs 12 residues. CDR1 SGHAT and CDR2 FQNNGV come from the germline V gene. In DNA, the CDR3 is TGTGCCAGCAGCTTAGGAGGGGATACGCAGTATTTT. Its translation: CASSLGGDTQYF.

CDR3 in DNA: TGTGCCAGCAGCTTGGTCGCAGGGTTCATCAGCTACGAGCAGTACTTC. Its translation is CASSLVAGFISYEQYF. V usage is TRBV5-5 and J usage is TRBJ2-7; tentatively, D is TRBD1 (5 bases). From germline, CDR1 is SGHKS and CDR2 YYEKEE (reference sequence). The CDR3 is 16 residues long. V gave up 0 bases and J gave up 3 bases, with 16 bases separating them. Together with reference TRBV5-5 and TRBJ2-7, the CDR3 gives the full variable domain: DAGVTQSPTHLIKTRGQQVTLRCSPISGHKSVSWYQQVLGQGPQFIFQYYEKEERGRGNFPDRFSARQFPNYSSELNVNALLLGDSALYLCASSLVAGFISYEQYFGPGTRLTVT.

The chain employs TRBV6-5 and TRBJ1-1; D is unresolved. Germline CDR1 reads MNHEY; CDR2 reads SVGAGI. V was cut by 6 bases and J by 5 bases, with 16 bases left in between. This CDR3 comprises 14 residues. The chain's CDR3 is CASSPDGGRTEAFF. The CDR3 nucleotides are TGTGCCAGCAGCCCGGACGGAGGGAGGACTGAAGCTTTCTTT.

CDR3 in amino acids: CASSLLAGAYNEQFF. The CDR3 DNA reads TGTGCCAGCAGCCTCCTAGCGGGAGCCTACAATGAGCAGTTCTTC. The genes are TRBV5-5 and TRBJ2-1; 10 bases agree with TRBD2. This CDR3 has 15 amino acids. Germline V gene lookup returns CDR1 SGHKS and CDR2 YYEKEE (reference sequence). Losses at the gene ends were 4 bases for V and 2 bases for J; bases not matched to a gene: 3.

This chain uses TRBV18 with TRBJ1-1; 10 bases align to TRBD1. Unmatched junction bases numbered 2, after V lost 4 bases and J lost 0 bases. CDR1 KGHSH and CDR2 LQKENI come from the germline V gene. This CDR3 is built from 15 residues. CDR3 protein: CASSQDRGMNTEAFF. The CDR3 nucleotides read TGTGCCAGCTCACAGGACAGGGGGATGAACACTGAAGCTTTCTTT.

The chain has TRBV4-2 and TRBJ1-2; unclear D gene. This CDR3 has 16 amino acids. In germline, CDR1 is LGHNA, CDR2 YNFKEQ. The V and J ends lost 1 base and 5 bases respectively, with 17 bases between them. The CDR3 DNA reads TGTGCCAGCAGCCAAGCCGTGGCGGGATCCTTATATGGCTACACCTTC. This codes for CASSQAVAGSLYGYTF.

This rearrangement joins TRBV18 to TRBJ1-1; weak D call: TRBD1 (5 bases). Trimming took off 8 bases at V and 2 bases at J, with 18 bases between the two ends. Germline CDR1 and CDR2: KGHSH and LQKENI. The CDR3 is made up of 15 amino acids. Written as DNA, the CDR3 is TGTGCCAGCGCCAACGTGTACAGGAAAAACACTGAAGCTTTCTTT. This gives the protein CASANVYRKNTEAFF.

This chain links TRBV24-1 with TRBJ2-3, with D possibly being TRBD2 (6 bases). The ends were cut back, 4 bases at V and 5 bases at J, with 15 bases in the middle. Per the germline V gene, CDR1 is KGHDR and CDR2 is SFDVKD. The CDR3 is made up of 15 amino acids. CDR3 sequence: CATSDYGSERDTQYF. CDR3 sequence (DNA): TGTGCCACCAGTGACTACGGGAGCGAGCGAGATACGCAGTATTTT.

The chain uses TRBV3-1 (or the pseudogene TRBV3-2) and TRBJ2-4, with D unclear. The CDR3 consists of 13 residues. The germline CDR1 and CDR2 sequences are LGHDT and YNNKEL (reference sequence). The V end was cut by 0 bases, the J end by 8 bases, with 8 bases between. The CDR3 here is CASSQDPRDIQYF. For the CDR3, the DNA is TGTGCCAGCAGCCAAGATCCCCGGGACATTCAGTACTTC.

The chain uses TRBV9 and TRBJ1-4; D ambiguous. V lost 6 bases to trimming and J lost 0 bases, with 9 bases between them. Looked up from germline, CDR1 is SGDLS and CDR2 is YYNGEE. This CDR3 spans 14 amino acids. The CDR3 sequence: CASTRGATNEKLFF. The CDR3 DNA reads TGTGCCAGCACCCGAGGTGCAACTAATGAAAAACTGTTTTTT.

This clone was counted a few times. The rearrangement links TRBV6-5 to TRBJ2-1; 9 bases agree with TRBD2. The trim removed 4 bases at V and 7 bases at J, leaving 8 bases unmatched. Germline CDR1 and CDR2: MNHEY and SVGAGI. The CDR3 has 15 residues. The CDR3 region is CASSLTTSGINEQFF. As DNA, the CDR3 is TGTGCCAGCAGTTTAACGACTAGCGGCATTAATGAGCAGTTCTTC.

V gene TRBV6-5 combines with J gene TRBJ1-1; TRBD1 aligns across 8 bases. Germline CDR1 is MNHEY and CDR2 is SVGAGI. J gave up 1 base and V 7 bases, and 5 bases lay outside the gene matches. CDR3 size: 14 residues. The DNA for the CDR3 is TGTGCCAGCACCAGGGGGACAGGGAACACTGAAGCTTTCTTT. This translates into CASTRGTGNTEAFF.

The chain carries TRBV5-1 and TRBJ1-4, with D unclear. CDR3 size: 15 residues. Germline values: CDR1 SGHRS, CDR2 YFSETQ. V was cut by 4 bases and J by 0 bases, with 10 bases left in between. The CDR3 region has the DNA TGCGCCAGCAGCCCCCAACATGCAACTAATGAAAAACTGTTTTTT. Amino acids: CASSPQHATNEKLFF.

V gene TRBV2 combines with J gene TRBJ2-7, with a tentative D call TRBD1 (5 bases). V dropped 4 bases and J dropped 0 bases, with 10 bases sitting between them. The germline V gene has CDR1 SNHLY and CDR2 FYNNEI. The CDR3 is 14 residues long. CDR3 sequence reads: CASSADRGSYEQYF. CDR3 in DNA: TGTGCCAGCAGTGCTGACAGAGGCTCCTACGAGCAGTACTTC.

The chain carries TRBV7-9 and TRBJ1-1; 11 bases align to TRBD1. This CDR3 has 17 residues. Germline assignment: CDR1 SEHNR and CDR2 FQNEAQ (reference sequence). Germline trimming cut 7 bases from V and 0 bases from J; bases unmatched to any gene: 10. DNA of the CDR3: TGTGCCAGCACCCACGCGGGGACAGGGGGTGTGAACACTGAAGCTTTCTTT. It codes for CASTHAGTGGVNTEAFF.

The V and J genes are TRBV12-3 or TRBV12-4 and TRBJ1-2, with a weak D call TRBD1 (5 bases). The germline V and J ends were trimmed by 3 bases and 4 bases, with 9 bases remaining between them. The CDR3 runs 13 residues. The CDR3 is CASSLRGAYGYTF. CDR3 nucleotide sequence: TGTGCCAGCAGTTTGCGTGGGGCCTATGGCTACACCTTC.

V is TRBV18 and J is TRBJ1-2; 8 bases map to TRBD1. This CDR3 has 15 amino acids. J gave up 7 bases and V 6 bases, and 13 bases lay outside the gene matches. Germline CDR1 reads KGHSH; CDR2 reads LQKENI. The CDR3 protein is CASSPGQGSSSGYTF. The CDR3 coding sequence is TGTGCCAGCTCGCCAGGACAGGGTTCATCGAGTGGCTACACCTTC.

The CDR3 coding sequence is TGTGCCAGCAGTTTATACGCTCAGGGCCCAGATACGCAGTATTTT. It codes for CASSLYAQGPDTQYF. The chain recombines TRBV27 with TRBJ2-3; possibly TRBD1 for D (5 bases). With 1 base removed from V and 4 bases from J, the gap between germline ends came to 12 bases. The CDR3 is 15 amino acids. Germline loops: CDR1 MNHEY, CDR2 SMNVEV (reference sequence).

CDR3 loop: CASSPVMIRGNEQYF. The CDR3, as DNA: TGCGCCAGCAGCCCGGTGATGATCCGGGGTAACGAGCAGTACTTC. The chain is built from TRBV5-1 and TRBJ2-7, with D possibly being TRBD2 (5 bases). This CDR3 is built from 15 residues. Per germline, CDR1 SGHRS and CDR2 YFSETQ. The V gene lost 4 bases and the J gene lost 5 bases, with 19 bases spanning the gap.

The rearrangement links TRBV29-1 to TRBJ1-1; 8 positions agree with TRBD1. The CDR3 covers 12 residues. Germline CDR1 reads SQVTM; CDR2 reads ANQGSEA. The V segment lost 7 bases and the J segment 2 bases; nucleotides outside the gene matches: 3. CDR3 DNA: TGCAGCGCAGGACAGGGAAACACTGAAGCTTTCTTT. Translating it yields CSAGQGNTEAFF.

This chain links TRBV28 with TRBJ1-2; TRBD1 matches at 7 bases. The germline V gene encodes CDR1 MDHEN and CDR2 SYDVKM. V lost 5 bases to trimming and J lost 4 bases; unmatched junction nucleotides: 7. This CDR3 region has 14 residues. CDR3: CASSVNRGGYGYTF. Here the CDR3 DNA reads TGTGCCAGCAGTGTGAACAGGGGTGGCTATGGCTACACCTTC.